The rows below give T cell receptor beta chains drawn from one sample of a study of regulatory T cells in long-lasting Graves disease. TCRdb re-called the multiplex PCR reads through MiXCR, storing one row per CDR3 protein. The sample has approximately 400,000 distinct CDR3 sequences, 20% seen once. Material: peripheral blood mononuclear cells (PBMCs), obtained when the disease was refractory, from a patient treated with antithyroid drugs. The receptors originated from a female donor with Graves disease. The CDR3 runs from the conserved cysteine through the conserved F or W. The order of the fields is V gene, clone size, D gene, J gene, CDR3 protein, CDR3 DNA. D genes are given only for firm matches. Clone size, where shown, is once, few, many, or a class for clones that have expanded.

v_call: TRBV6-9; clone_size: few; d_call: -; j_call: TRBJ2-5; cdr3_aa: CASSYSTGQETQYF; cdr3_nt: TGTGCCAGCAGTTACAGTACAGGTCAAGAGACCCAGTACTTC
v_call: TRBV28; clone_size: few; d_call: TRBD1; j_call: TRBJ1-4; cdr3_aa: CASTPTGHNEKLFF; cdr3_nt: TGTGCCAGCACACCGACAGGGCACAATGAAAAACTGTTTTTT
v_call: TRBV28; clone_size: many; d_call: -; j_call: TRBJ1-2; cdr3_aa: CASRTPQGTNGYTF; cdr3_nt: TGTGCCAGCAGGACACCGCAAGGGACCAATGGCTACACCTTC
v_call: TRBV7-7; clone_size: many; d_call: -; j_call: TRBJ2-5; cdr3_aa: CASSLGGTSLGQETQYF; cdr3_nt: TGTGCTAGCAGCCTCGGGGGTACTAGCCTCGGCCAAGAGACCCAGTACTTC
v_call: TRBV7-2; clone_size: -; d_call: TRBD1; j_call: TRBJ1-2; cdr3_aa: CASSQTTGQGGYTF; cdr3_nt: TGTGCCAGCAGCCAAACGACAGGGCAGGGGGGCTACACCTTC
v_call: TRBV25-1; clone_size: -; d_call: -; j_call: TRBJ1-6; cdr3_aa: CASSRAGNSPLHF; cdr3_nt: TGTGCCAGCAGTAGGGCCGGGAATTCACCCCTCCACTTT
v_call: TRBV4-1; clone_size: -; d_call: -; j_call: TRBJ1-4; cdr3_aa: CSSSSGGRTTNEKLFF; cdr3_nt: TGCTCCAGCAGCTCTGGGGGGCGGACGACTAATGAAAAACTGTTTTTT
v_call: TRBV12-3/TRBV12-4; clone_size: -; d_call: -; j_call: TRBJ1-6; cdr3_aa: CASSLRLSSYNSPLHF; cdr3_nt: TGTGCCAGCAGTTTAAGGTTGAGCTCCTATAATTCACCCCTCCACTTT
v_call: TRBV19; clone_size: few; d_call: -; j_call: TRBJ1-5; cdr3_aa: CASSIGSGSNQPQHF; cdr3_nt: TGTGCCAGTAGTATTGGTTCGGGGAGCAATCAGCCCCAGCATTTT
v_call: TRBV28; clone_size: -; d_call: TRBD1; j_call: TRBJ1-1; cdr3_aa: CASSLSPTGVYEAFF; cdr3_nt: TGTGCCAGCAGTTTAAGCCCGACAGGGGTCTATGAAGCTTTCTTT
v_call: TRBV4-3; clone_size: few; d_call: -; j_call: TRBJ2-5; cdr3_aa: CASSQEWDGIGKTQYF; cdr3_nt: TGCGCCAGCAGCCAAGAATGGGACGGCATTGGAAAGACCCAGTACTTC
v_call: TRBV4-3; clone_size: -; d_call: -; j_call: TRBJ1-2; cdr3_aa: CASSQDRQGFYGYTF; cdr3_nt: TGCGCCAGCAGCCAAGATCGGCAGGGATTCTATGGCTACACCTTC
v_call: TRBV5-6; clone_size: few; d_call: TRBD1; j_call: TRBJ1-2; cdr3_aa: CASSAAGQGGGYTF; cdr3_nt: TGTGCCAGCAGCGCAGCGGGACAGGGTGGTGGCTACACCTTC
v_call: TRBV28; clone_size: many; d_call: TRBD1; j_call: TRBJ1-5; cdr3_aa: CASRKTGVGNQPQHF; cdr3_nt: TGTGCCAGCAGGAAGACAGGGGTCGGCAATCAGCCCCAGCATTTT
v_call: TRBV27; clone_size: many; d_call: TRBD1; j_call: TRBJ2-7; cdr3_aa: CASRPWAGGPYEQYF; cdr3_nt: TGTGCCAGCCGCCCTTGGGCAGGGGGCCCCTACGAGCAGTACTTC
v_call: TRBV28; clone_size: many; d_call: TRBD1; j_call: TRBJ1-5; cdr3_aa: CASSDRVGQPQHF; cdr3_nt: TGTGCCAGCAGTGACAGGGTGGGTCAGCCCCAGCATTTT
v_call: TRBV28; clone_size: many; d_call: TRBD2; j_call: TRBJ2-5; cdr3_aa: CASSTGLAGGRETQYF; cdr3_nt: TGTGCCAGCAGTACCGGACTAGCGGGAGGGAGGGAGACCCAGTACTTC
v_call: TRBV7-9; clone_size: many; d_call: -; j_call: TRBJ2-5; cdr3_aa: CASSPGRLGETQYF; cdr3_nt: TGTGCCAGCAGCCCGGGACGCCTCGGCGAGACCCAGTACTTC
v_call: TRBV2; clone_size: few; d_call: TRBD2; j_call: TRBJ2-3; cdr3_aa: CASSLGGAGGDTQYF; cdr3_nt: TGTGCCAGCAGCCTCGGGGGGGCGGGGGGAGATACGCAGTATTTT
v_call: TRBV10-3; clone_size: few; d_call: -; j_call: TRBJ1-1; cdr3_aa: CAISEDGQGLNTEAFF; cdr3_nt: TGTGCCATCAGTGAGGATGGGCAGGGGCTGAACACTGAAGCTTTCTTT
v_call: TRBV12-3/TRBV12-4; clone_size: many; d_call: TRBD1; j_call: TRBJ1-4; cdr3_aa: CASSSPQGVGGNEKLFF; cdr3_nt: TGTGCCAGCAGTTCACCCCAGGGGGTTGGTGGGAATGAAAAACTGTTTTTT
v_call: TRBV6-1; clone_size: -; d_call: -; j_call: TRBJ1-2; cdr3_aa: CASRGGNYGYTF; cdr3_nt: TGTGCCAGCAGAGGGGGGAACTATGGCTACACCTTC
v_call: TRBV27; clone_size: many; d_call: -; j_call: TRBJ2-5; cdr3_aa: CASSPGTVTAQYF; cdr3_nt: TGTGCCAGCAGTCCCGGAACCGTTACGGCCCAGTACTTC
v_call: TRBV7-2; clone_size: many; d_call: -; j_call: TRBJ2-5; cdr3_aa: CASSARVETQYF; cdr3_nt: TGTGCCAGCAGCGCGCGGGTGGAGACCCAGTACTTC
v_call: TRBV20-1; clone_size: -; d_call: -; j_call: TRBJ2-7; cdr3_aa: CSATADSISYEQYF; cdr3_nt: TGCAGTGCGACGGCGGACAGTATCTCCTACGAGCAGTACTTC
v_call: TRBV9; clone_size: -; d_call: TRBD2; j_call: TRBJ2-2; cdr3_aa: CASSVSLAGATGELFF; cdr3_nt: TGTGCCAGCAGCGTAAGTCTAGCGGGAGCCACCGGGGAGCTGTTTTTT
v_call: TRBV20-1; clone_size: -; d_call: TRBD2; j_call: TRBJ2-5; cdr3_aa: CSARPTSGQGTQYF; cdr3_nt: TGCAGTGCTAGACCCACTAGCGGCCAGGGGACCCAGTACTTC
v_call: TRBV20-1; clone_size: -; d_call: -; j_call: TRBJ2-7; cdr3_aa: CSAFGGGLADYYEQYF; cdr3_nt: TGCAGTGCTTTCGGTGGGGGGCTAGCAGATTACTACGAGCAGTACTTC
v_call: TRBV12-3/TRBV12-4; clone_size: few; d_call: TRBD1; j_call: TRBJ1-1; cdr3_aa: CASRMTGVVEAFF; cdr3_nt: TGTGCCAGCAGGATGACAGGGGTTGTTGAAGCTTTCTTT
v_call: TRBV7-2; clone_size: few; d_call: TRBD1; j_call: TRBJ1-2; cdr3_aa: CASGLEPTGHGYTF; cdr3_nt: TGTGCCAGCGGCTTAGAACCGACAGGGCACGGCTACACCTTC
v_call: TRBV27; clone_size: many; d_call: -; j_call: TRBJ1-5; cdr3_aa: CASRPESRQPQHF; cdr3_nt: TGTGCCAGCAGACCAGAATCTCGGCAGCCCCAGCATTTT
v_call: TRBV27; clone_size: many; d_call: -; j_call: TRBJ1-4; cdr3_aa: CASSFWGKTNEKLFF; cdr3_nt: TGTGCCAGCAGTTTCTGGGGGAAGACTAATGAAAAACTGTTTTTT
v_call: TRBV28; clone_size: once; d_call: -; j_call: TRBJ1-5; cdr3_aa: CASSARVGGNQPQHF; cdr3_nt: TGTGCCAGCAGCGCCAGGGTCGGGGGAAATCAGCCCCAGCATTTT
v_call: TRBV7-2; clone_size: many; d_call: TRBD1; j_call: TRBJ1-2; cdr3_aa: CASSLRQGRTNYGYTF; cdr3_nt: TGTGCCAGCAGTCTCAGACAGGGCAGAACCAACTATGGCTACACCTTC
v_call: TRBV6-2/TRBV6-3; clone_size: -; d_call: -; j_call: TRBJ1-1; cdr3_aa: CASSYGSDYEAFF; cdr3_nt: TGTGCCAGCAGTTACGGTTCGGACTATGAAGCTTTCTTT
v_call: TRBV28; clone_size: many; d_call: -; j_call: TRBJ2-5; cdr3_aa: CASSLPRRETQYF; cdr3_nt: TGTGCCAGCTCATTACCGAGGCGGGAGACCCAGTACTTC
v_call: TRBV3-1; clone_size: -; d_call: -; j_call: TRBJ2-3; cdr3_aa: CASSQDLGQEEDTQYF; cdr3_nt: TGTGCCAGCAGCCAAGACCTTGGTCAGGAGGAAGATACGCAGTATTTT
v_call: TRBV7-9; clone_size: many; d_call: TRBD1; j_call: TRBJ2-7; cdr3_aa: CASSSPGTGNLEQYF; cdr3_nt: TGTGCCAGCAGCTCACCCGGGACAGGGAATCTCGAGCAGTACTTC
v_call: TRBV20-1; clone_size: -; d_call: -; j_call: TRBJ1-2; cdr3_aa: CSPRGEDLYGYTF; cdr3_nt: TGCAGTCCTCGGGGCGAGGATCTCTATGGCTACACCTTC
v_call: TRBV6-1; clone_size: few; d_call: -; j_call: TRBJ1-1; cdr3_aa: CASTLTERGTEAFF; cdr3_nt: TGTGCCAGCACCCTAACGGAGCGGGGCACTGAAGCTTTCTTT
v_call: TRBV7-9; clone_size: many; d_call: -; j_call: TRBJ1-4; cdr3_aa: CASSSSLTGPGKLFF; cdr3_nt: TGTGCCAGCAGCTCTTCCTTAACAGGGCCGGGAAAACTGTTTTTT
v_call: TRBV15; clone_size: -; d_call: -; j_call: TRBJ2-7; cdr3_aa: CATSRDSGGYEQYF; cdr3_nt: TGTGCCACCAGCAGAGATAGTGGAGGCTACGAGCAGTACTTC